These T cell receptor beta chains were read from a single sample in a study of beta chain features in type 1 diabetes. TCRdb keeps only in-frame clones here, not all; method: immunoSEQ multiplex PCR. The repertoire has 300,000 to 350,000 clones, around 8% of them found once; the top ten carry 0.44%. Sample: central memory CD4+ T cells from blood. The receptors shown here come from a woman between 18 and 29 years old in good health. Both conserved end residues are trimmed from each CDR3. The order of the fields is CDR3 length, clone size, D gene, J gene, V gene, CDR3 protein. A D gene is named only where the DNA matches it firmly. Clone size, where shown, is once, few, many, or a class for clones that have expanded.

>16|.|.|TRBJ2-6|TRBV28
ASSLPTGLISGANVLT
>13|few|TRBD1|TRBJ2-6|TRBV19
ASMHRGTGANVLT
>13|.|.|TRBJ1-4|TRBV18
ASSPYPGESEKLF
>11|.|.|TRBJ2-3|TRBV19
ASAGSFADTQY
>12|.|.|TRBJ1-1|TRBV4-2
ASSQVSMNTEAF
>15|few|.|TRBJ1-2|TRBV5-1
ASSPLPGAENFYGYT
>14|many|.|TRBJ2-6|TRBV28
ASSPPGSSGANVLT
>13|.|.|TRBJ2-1|TRBV6-1
ASRWALETYNEQF
>10|.|.|TRBJ2-5|TRBV11-1
ASTGQHGTQY
>14|few|.|TRBJ2-2|TRBV18
ASSPRSSSNTGELF
>14|.|.|TRBJ2-3|TRBV13
ASSHDFERSTDTQY
>13|few|TRBD2|TRBJ2-7|TRBV7-2
ASSTQTSGSGEQY
>11|few|.|TRBJ2-7|TRBV18
ASSRTDTYEQY
>12|few|TRBD1|TRBJ2-1|TRBV7-8
ASSLPGQLNEQF
>12|few|.|TRBJ2-3|TRBV18
ASSNLLRTDTQY
>12|once|TRBD1|TRBJ1-5|TRBV28
ASSLRGGGQPQH